Sequencing of this TCR beta chain was carried out in a study of T-cell memory formation after mild COVID-19. From the 5' RACE reads, TCRdb called clonotypes with MiXCR, one entry per CDR3 protein. The table records roughly 340,000 distinct CDR3 sequences, roughly 19% of them present only once. Germline V gene sequence: CDR1 SEHNR, CDR2 FQNEAQ (reference sequence). The V gene end was trimmed by 10 bases and the J gene end by 3 bases; junction bases not matched to a gene: 5. This CDR3 has 13 residues. The sequencing input was PBMCs or a T cell subset sorted from them (not recorded which). The chain employs TRBV7-9 and TRBJ1-4; 7 bases line up with TRBD1. This receptor was taken from a man younger than 30 who had mild COVID-19 (a few samples of this study predate the infection). Cell type and time point are not known. The CDR3 here is CATGGGPNEKLFF. The CDR3 nucleotides are TGTGCCACCGGAGGGGGCCCTAATGAAAAACTGTTTTTT. Using reference TRBV7-9 and TRBJ1-4 for the parts outside the CDR3, the full variable domain is DTGVSQNPRHKITKRGQNVTFRCDPISEHNRLYWYRQTLGQGPEFLTYFQNEAQLEKSRLLSDRFSAERPKGSFSTLEIQRTEQGDSAMYLCATGGGPNEKLFFGSGTQLSVL.